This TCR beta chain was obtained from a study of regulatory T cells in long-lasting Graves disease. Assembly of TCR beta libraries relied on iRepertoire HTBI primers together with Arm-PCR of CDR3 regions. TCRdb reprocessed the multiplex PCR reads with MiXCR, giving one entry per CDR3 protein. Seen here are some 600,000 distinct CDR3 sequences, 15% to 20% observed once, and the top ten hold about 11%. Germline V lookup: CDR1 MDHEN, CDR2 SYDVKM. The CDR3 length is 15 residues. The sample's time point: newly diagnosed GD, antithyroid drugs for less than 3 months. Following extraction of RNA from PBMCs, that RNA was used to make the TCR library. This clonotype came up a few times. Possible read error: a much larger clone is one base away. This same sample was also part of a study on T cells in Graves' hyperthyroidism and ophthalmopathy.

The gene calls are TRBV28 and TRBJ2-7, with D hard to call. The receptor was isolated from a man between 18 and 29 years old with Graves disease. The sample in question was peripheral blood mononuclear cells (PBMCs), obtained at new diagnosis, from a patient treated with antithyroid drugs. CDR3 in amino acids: CASSSRAAASCEQYF. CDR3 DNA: TGTGCCAGCAGTTCCCGGGCGGCAGCTTCCTGCGAGCAGTACTTC.